The clone carrying this T cell receptor beta chain is medium-sized in the sample. The antigen is undetermined. Sample collection consisted of approximately 6.5 milliliters of peripheral blood drawn at each of two time points. The record originates from a study of prognosis after radiotherapy for stage I lung cancer. Study background: The radiotherapy was SBRT split into 3 to 5 fractions, giving a biologically effective dose of at least 100 Gy.

The V gene end was trimmed by 7 bases and the J gene end by 0 bases; junction bases not matched to a gene: 7. CDR1 and CDR2 from the germline V gene are SNHLY and FYNNEI. This CDR3 comprises 16 residues. Template was genomic DNA; TCR beta CDR3 amplified in two multiplex PCR rounds. Primers targeting each individual TRBV and TRBJ gene were applied in first-round PCR. From the multiplex PCR reads, TCRdb called clonotypes with MiXCR, one entry per CDR3 protein. The sample lists about 14,000 distinct CDR3 sequences, roughly 29% seen once, with about a quarter in the top ten. Regarding the study as a whole: Once stereotactic body radiation therapy had been given, unique TCR clone counts fell, with a median of approximately 10,000 versus 7,000.

The V and J genes are TRBV2 and TRBJ2-3, with 10 bases lining up with TRBD2. The TCR comes from a donor aged 50 or older with non-small cell lung cancer. This specimen was PBMCs, taken before or after stereotactic body radiation therapy (not recorded which). CDR3 sequence reads: CASMLAGVTSTDTQYF. CDR3 nucleotides: TGTGCCAGCATGCTAGCGGGGGTGACTAGCACAGATACGCAGTATTTT.